Following are 32 T cell receptor beta chains from one sample sequenced in a study of OX40 agonist ivuxolimab in advanced cancers. TCRdb's table, derived via immunoSEQ multiplex PCR, lists solely in-frame clones and lacks some. The data contain roughly 34,000 clones, about four fifths of them singletons. The specimen was CD4+ or CD8+ T cells sorted from blood, collected in a trial of the OX40 agonist ivuxolimab. These receptor sequences come from an adult with an advanced solid tumor such as melanoma, head and neck, liver or kidney cancer.

This clone has more than one count but fewer than ten. The rearrangement uses TRBV6-1 and TRBJ2-7; the D is unclear. The CDR3 extends over 14 amino acids. Germline assignment: CDR1 MNHNS and CDR2 SASEGT. The V gene lost 2 bases and the J gene lost 10 bases, with 18 bases spanning the gap. The CDR3 protein is CASSETWAGPVQYF. The CDR3 nucleotides are TGTGCCAGCAGTGAAACCTGGGCAGGTCCGGTACAGTACTTC.

This clone was found a few times. The chain employs TRBV7-2 and TRBJ2-1, with 8 positions matching TRBD2. CDR1 and CDR2 (germline): SGHTA, FQGNSA. The CDR3 sequence is 18 residues long. V gave up 4 bases and J gave up 5 bases; unmatched junction bases: 16. CDR3: CASSSHTGASGGNNEQFF. The CDR3 DNA reads TGTGCCAGCAGCTCCCATACCGGCGCCAGCGGGGGCAACAATGAGCAGTTCTTC.

This clone showed up just once. In nucleotides, the CDR3 is TGTGCCAGCAGCGTAGGGTTCTCCGGGGAGCTGTTTTTT. This codes for CASSVGFSGELFF. The chain employs TRBV9 and TRBJ2-2; D gene ambiguous. Germline V gene data show CDR1 as SGDLS and CDR2 as YYNGEE. The CDR3 runs 13 residues. Trimming cost V 0 bases and J 6 bases, with 6 bases left between them.

Ten or more counts support this clone. The chain couples TRBV2 to TRBJ1-2, with 9 bases lining up with TRBD1. The V gene's germline CDR1 is SNHLY and CDR2 FYNNEI. The length of the CDR3 is 14 residues. The V gene end was trimmed by 5 bases and the J gene end by 3 bases; junction bases not matched to a gene: 4. CDR3 DNA: TGTGCCAGCAGTAACCGGGACAGGGACTATGGCTACACCTTC. This sequence encodes CASSNRDRDYGYTF.

The V call is TRBV7-8, the J call TRBJ2-7; weak D call: TRBD1 (6 bases). CDR3 length: 14 amino acids. Germline V CDR1 and CDR2: SGHVS, FQNEAQ. The V end was cut by 3 bases, the J end by 3 bases, with 12 bases between. CDR3 region: CASSLPGHIYEQYV. CDR3 nucleotides: TGTGCCAGCAGCTTGCCGGGACACATCTACGAGCAGTACGTC.

This clone was seen a few times. V gene TRBV19 combines with J gene TRBJ1-4; D possibly corresponds to TRBD1 (5 bases). The CDR3 spans 15 residues. V lost 4 bases and J lost 0, with 9 bases in between. Germline loops: CDR1 LNHDA, CDR2 SQIVND (reference sequence). The CDR3 sequence is CASSRGSATNEKLFF. The CDR3 DNA follows: TGTGCCAGTAGTAGGGGGAGTGCAACTAATGAAAAACTGTTTTTT.

The V call is TRBV9, the J call TRBJ1-2; D gene unclear. With 4 bases removed from V and 6 bases from J, the gap between germline ends came to 16 bases. Germline assignment: CDR1 SGDLS and CDR2 YYNGEE. The CDR3 is 14 residues long. The CDR3 DNA is TGTGCCAGCAGCTCAACAAGGGCGCGGGATGGCTACACCTTC. It specifies CASSSTRARDGYTF.

Written as DNA, the CDR3 is TGTGCCAGCAGTTATCAGGAAAGTAATTCACCCCTCCACTTT. Translated, it gives CASSYQESNSPLHF. This chain links TRBV6-5 with TRBJ1-6; D gene uncertain. Germline CDR1 and CDR2: MNHEY and SVGAGI. The ends were cut back, 3 bases at V and 6 bases at J, with 9 bases in the middle. The CDR3 has 14 residues.

This clone was counted a single time. The chain links TRBV5-1 to TRBJ1-2; 10 bases align to TRBD1. The CDR3 sequence is 15 residues long. V was pared by 6 bases and J by 4 bases, with 9 bases of the junction left unmatched. Germline V gives CDR1 SGHRS, CDR2 YFSETQ. The CDR3 loop reads CASTPGQGYSYGYTF. CDR3 sequence (DNA): TGCGCCAGCACCCCGGGACAGGGGTATAGCTATGGCTACACCTTC. The whole variable domain, filled in from reference TRBV5-1 and TRBJ1-2, reads KAGVTQTPRYLIKTRGQQVTLSCSPISGHRSVSWYQQTPGQGLQFLFEYFSETQRNKGNFPGRFSGRQFSNSRSEMNVSTLELGDSALYLCASTPGQGYSYGYTFGSGTRLTVV.

The chain links TRBV6-1 to TRBJ1-2, with D possibly being TRBD1 (6 bases). This CDR3 has 15 amino acids. CDR1 MNHNS and CDR2 SASEGT come from the germline V gene. The V gene lost 5 bases and the J gene lost 8 bases, with 21 bases spanning the gap. The CDR3 loop reads CASSPPGLGARGYTF. Written as DNA, the CDR3 is TGTGCCAGCAGTCCCCCCGGACTGGGGGCCCGGGGCTACACCTTC.

This clone has only a few counts. The chain is built from TRBV5-1 and TRBJ2-7, with 11 positions matching TRBD1. CDR1 is SGHRS and CDR2 is YFSETQ in the germline V gene. V shed 4 bases, J shed 2 bases, and the junction held 8 bases outside the gene matches. The CDR3 covers 16 residues. CDR3 DNA: TGCGCCAGCAGCGTGCAGCCGGGACAGGGGGCCTACGAGCAGTACGTC. As protein: CASSVQPGQGAYEQYV.

The chain is built from TRBV10-2 and TRBJ2-5; D unclear. Trimming shortened V by 6 bases and J by 4 bases, and 6 bases separated the two germline ends. This CDR3 is built from 11 residues. Germline CDR1 and CDR2: WSHSY and SAAADI. This chain's CDR3 is CASSVGETQYF. In DNA, the CDR3 is TGCGCCAGCAGCGTTGGAGAGACCCAGTACTTC.

The chain employs TRBV25-1 and TRBJ2-1; 9 bases align to TRBD1. This CDR3 spans 16 amino acids. With V trimmed by 3 bases and J by 2 bases, 5 bases remained unmatched. The V gene's germline CDR1 is MGHDK and CDR2 SYGVNS. The CDR3 DNA reads TGTGCCAGCAGTGACAAGGGACAGGGTCCCTACAATGAGCAGTTCTTC. It specifies CASSDKGQGPYNEQFF.

A single count supports this clone. J is TRBJ1-5 and V is TRBV7-2, with 8 bases that match TRBD1. CDR1 is SGHTA, CDR2 FQGNSA, per germline. The CDR3 consists of 15 residues. Trimming removed 2 bases from V and 11 bases from J; junction bases left unmatched: 11. The CDR3 loop is CASSLRAGGSLTQHF. CDR3 DNA sequence: TGTGCCAGCAGCTTAAGGGCAGGGGGCAGTTTGACCCAGCATTTT.

The V call is TRBV2, the J call TRBJ1-1; D is ambiguous. CDR1 is SNHLY and CDR2 is FYNNEI in the germline V gene. Trimming left V 7 bases short and J 3 bases short, with 9 bases between. This CDR3 spans 12 amino acids. For the CDR3, the DNA is TGTGCCAGCATTCGGTGGGACACTGAAGCTTTCTTT. Protein product: CASIRWDTEAFF.

The chain is built from TRBV21-1 and TRBJ2-6; the table names TRBD1, a call not compared with the DNA. TRBV21-1 is a pseudogene. This CDR3 contains 18 residues. CDR3 sequence reads: CASSKVGTGRSGANVLTF. DNA for the CDR3: TGTGCCAGCAGCAAAGTAGGGACAGGGAGATCTGGGGCCAACGTCCTGACTTTC.

This chain links TRBV19 with TRBJ2-3; tentative D call: TRBD2 (6 bases). The CDR3 totals 15 residues. The germline V gene encodes CDR1 LNHDA and CDR2 SQIVND (reference sequence). Deletions cut 3 bases from V and 1 base from J, with 11 bases between. The DNA of the CDR3 is TGTGCCAGTAGTATCAGCCCGGGAGGCACAGATACGCAGTATTTT. Translated, it gives CASSISPGGTDTQYF.

The rearrangement joins TRBV27 to TRBJ1-6; 8 positions match TRBD1. Germline assignment: CDR1 MNHEY and CDR2 SMNVEV (reference sequence). This CDR3 spans 15 amino acids. The junction had 10 bases not matched to a gene; V was cut back by 5 bases and J by 10 bases. The CDR3 DNA is TGTGCCAGCAGTCCGGCCGGGACAGGCCCCTCACCCCTCCACTTT. It yields the protein CASSPAGTGPSPLHF.

Comments on this clone: Other DNA sequences within the sample encode an identical CDR3. V and J are TRBV6-5 and TRBJ1-5, with D unresolved. CDR3 size: 15 residues. Germline V gene lookup returns CDR1 MNHEY and CDR2 SVGAGI. The V end lost 0 bases, the J end lost 0 bases, and 6 bases lay between the germline ends. This CDR3 reads CASSYSGYSNQPQHF. In DNA, the CDR3 is TGTGCCAGCAGTTACTCGGGGTATAGCAATCAGCCCCAGCATTTT.

The CDR3 loop is CAWSHRAGNTIYF. The CDR3 nucleotides are TGTGCCTGGAGTCACAGGGCTGGAAACACCATATATTTT. The chain couples TRBV30 to TRBJ1-3, with D possibly matching TRBD1 (6 bases). Germline V gene lookup returns CDR1 GTSNPN and CDR2 SVGIG (reference sequence). The V gene lost 2 bases and the J gene lost 2 bases, with 7 bases spanning the gap. This CDR3 region has 13 residues.

The chain carries TRBV27 and TRBJ2-3; TRBD2 matches 8 bases. The V segment lost 6 bases and the J segment 3 bases; nucleotides outside the gene matches: 8. Germline CDR1 is MNHEY and CDR2 is SMNVEV (reference sequence). The CDR3 has 15 amino acids. The CDR3 reads CASSPIAGFTDTQYF. CDR3 coding DNA: TGTGCCAGCAGCCCGATAGCGGGGTTTACAGATACGCAGTATTTT.

This clone was counted a single time. The J gene is TRBJ1-5, the V gene TRBV7-9, with D possibly being TRBD1 (5 bases). The CDR3 contains 14 residues. Trimming took 3 bases from V and 5 from J, leaving 11 bases between them. Germline V gene sequence: CDR1 SEHNR, CDR2 FQNEAQ (reference sequence). For the CDR3, the DNA is TGTGCCAGCAGCTTGGCGGGGGGGGATCAGCCCCAGCATTTT. It is translated as CASSLAGGDQPQHF.

The chain couples TRBV4-2 to TRBJ1-4; unclear D gene. Per the germline V gene, CDR1 is LGHNA and CDR2 is YNFKEQ. With 2 bases removed from V and 0 bases from J, the gap between germline ends came to 10 bases. This CDR3 comprises 16 residues. CDR3 in amino acids: CASSQWAGATNEKLFF. CDR3 bases: TGTGCCAGCAGCCAATGGGCGGGTGCAACTAATGAAAAACTGTTTTTT.

The genes are TRBV11-3 and TRBJ1-2, with 10 nucleotides matching TRBD1. Germline CDR1 is SGHNT and CDR2 is YENEEA. Trimming took 5 bases from V and 4 from J; bases not matched to a gene: 10. The CDR3 sequence is 16 residues long. The CDR3 loop is CASSVYGTGDFYGYTF. The CDR3 DNA is TGTGCCAGCAGCGTATACGGGACAGGGGATTTCTATGGCTACACCTTC.

This chain uses TRBV18 with TRBJ2-5, with a weak D call TRBD2 (6 bases). The germline gives CDR1 KGHSH, CDR2 LQKENI. The length of the CDR3 is 14 residues. The V end was cut by 1 base, the J end by 3 bases, with 9 bases between. CDR3 sequence: CASSPRTGEETQYF. Here the CDR3 DNA reads TGTGCCAGCTCACCACGGACGGGGGAAGAGACCCAGTACTTC. The whole variable domain, filled in from reference TRBV18 and TRBJ2-5, reads NAGVMQNPRHLVRRRGQEARLRCSPMKGHSHVYWYRQLPEEGLKFMVYLQKENIIDESGMPKERFSAEFPKEGPSILRIQQVVRGDSAAYFCASSPRTGEETQYFGPGTRLLVL.

The genes are TRBV27 and TRBJ2-1; D gene uncertain. The CDR3 runs 15 residues. V lost 5 bases to trimming and J lost 0 bases, with 11 bases between them. Per germline, CDR1 MNHEY and CDR2 SMNVEV (reference sequence). The CDR3 loop is CASSRETGSYNEQFF. In DNA, the CDR3 is TGTGCCAGCAGTCGAGAGACGGGCTCCTACAATGAGCAGTTCTTC.

The genes are TRBV7-2 and TRBJ2-5, with no clear D. The CDR3 consists of 13 residues. Deletions cut 3 bases from V and 5 bases from J, with 10 bases between. Germline lookup yields CDR1 SGHTA and CDR2 FQGNSA. DNA for the CDR3: TGTGCCAGCAGCTTCAACCCTCGGGAGACCCAGTACTTC. Protein sequence: CASSFNPRETQYF.

The chain recombines TRBV21-1 with TRBJ2-7. TRBV21-1 is a listed pseudogene. The length of the CDR3 is 9 residues. CDR3 nucleotides: TGTGCCACCTCCCCCGGGCAGTACGTC. Its protein is CATSPGQYV.

The chain recombines TRBV10-2 with TRBJ2-1; tentatively, D is TRBD2 (7 bases). The CDR3 has 17 amino acids. Germline V gene data show CDR1 as WSHSY and CDR2 as SAAADI. V lost 0 bases, J lost 7 bases, and 19 bases lay in between. The CDR3 sequence is CASSESVLAGAWNEQFF. CDR3 in DNA: TGCGCCAGCAGTGAGTCAGTTCTGGCGGGGGCTTGGAATGAGCAGTTCTTC.

This clone was seen a few times. The rearrangement uses TRBV4-1 and TRBJ2-5; D not resolved. CDR1 and CDR2 (germline): MGHRA, YSYEKL. This CDR3 is built from 9 residues. Trimming took off 10 bases at V and 4 bases at J, with 4 bases between the two ends. CDR3 residues: CANGETQYF. DNA of the CDR3: TGCGCCAACGGAGAGACCCAGTACTTC.

The chain is built from TRBV7-3 and TRBJ1-1; no definite D call. CDR3 size: 14 residues. Trimming pared 5 bases from V and 4 bases from J, leaving 14 bases between. Germline V lookup: CDR1 SGHTA, CDR2 FQGTGA. The CDR3 DNA reads as TGTGCCAGCAGCGTCGACCCCGGGAGCACTGAAGCTTTCTTT. As protein: CASSVDPGSTEAFF.

This chain uses TRBV2 with TRBJ2-5, with a possible D match to TRBD1 (5 bases). Trimming cost V 11 bases and J 1 base, with 14 bases left between them. The germline CDR1 and CDR2 sequences are SNHLY and FYNNEI. CDR3 length: 13 residues. The CDR3 sequence: CAGRWGLQETQYF. The CDR3 DNA reads TGTGCCGGGCGTTGGGGCCTCCAAGAGACCCAGTACTTC.